The clone carrying this T cell receptor (beta chain) was seen a handful of times. Its specificity is unknown. This sample is part of a study of cytomegalovirus exposure and HLA in healthy donors. Findings and limits, study-wide: Several V segments, TRBV6-2 and TRBV6-3 among them, could not be told apart and were dropped.

J lost 3 bases, V lost 0 bases, and 25 bases had no gene match. The CDR3 has 23 residues. Germline CDR1 LGHNT, CDR2 FRNRAP. The PCR made use of 60 Vbeta and 13 Jbeta primers. Data came from immunoSEQ multiplex PCR; TCRdb stores just in-frame clones and leaves some out. The sample shows about 190,000 clones, less than 85% of them seen only once. The sequence was collected from a young man in good health and CMV-seropositive. The sample was PBMCs. The rearrangement uses TRBV12-5 and TRBJ1-3, with 8 positions matching TRBD1. The CDR3 region is CASGLVLDMRDRKKGGYGNTIYF. The CDR3 DNA reads as TGTGCTAGTGGTTTGGTACTCGATATGAGGGACAGGAAAAAAGGTGGCTATGGAAACACCATATATTTT.